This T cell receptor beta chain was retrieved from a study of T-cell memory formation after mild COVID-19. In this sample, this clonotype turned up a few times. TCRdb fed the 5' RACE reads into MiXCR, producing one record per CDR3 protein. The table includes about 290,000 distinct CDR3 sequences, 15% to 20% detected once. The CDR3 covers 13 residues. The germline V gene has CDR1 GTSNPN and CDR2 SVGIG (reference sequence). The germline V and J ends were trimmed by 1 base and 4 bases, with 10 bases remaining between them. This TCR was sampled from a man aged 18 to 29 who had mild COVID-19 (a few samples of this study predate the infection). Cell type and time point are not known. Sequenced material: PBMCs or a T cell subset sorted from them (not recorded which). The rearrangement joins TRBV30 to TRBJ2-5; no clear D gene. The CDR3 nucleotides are TGTGCCTGGAGTGCAACGGTTATAGAGACCCAGTACTTC. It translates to CAWSATVIETQYF.